This T cell receptor beta chain was found in a study of cytomegalovirus exposure and HLA in healthy donors. Study results and limitations: Per a prior analysis, the majority of TCR beta V segments were productive roughly 90% or roughly 30% of the time.

In germline, CDR1 is SGHTA, CDR2 FQGNSA. This CDR3 has 14 residues. The V end lost 5 bases, the J end lost 1 base, and 11 bases lay between the germline ends. Researchers ran the PCR with 60 Vbeta and 13 Jbeta primers. Sequenced by immunoSEQ multiplex PCR; TCRdb stores in-frame clones only, minus some. The repertoire holds around 250,000 clones, with 70% to 90% as singletons. Concerning this clone itself: Its antigen is currently unknown.

The TCR comes from a woman in her sixties or seventies in good health and CMV-seropositive. The sample consisted of PBMCs. V gene TRBV7-2 combines with J gene TRBJ1-1, with D tentatively TRBD1 (6 bases). The CDR3 DNA sequence: TGTGCCAGCAGCGGTGACAGGTGGAACACTGAAGCTTTCTTT. It encodes CASSGDRWNTEAFF.